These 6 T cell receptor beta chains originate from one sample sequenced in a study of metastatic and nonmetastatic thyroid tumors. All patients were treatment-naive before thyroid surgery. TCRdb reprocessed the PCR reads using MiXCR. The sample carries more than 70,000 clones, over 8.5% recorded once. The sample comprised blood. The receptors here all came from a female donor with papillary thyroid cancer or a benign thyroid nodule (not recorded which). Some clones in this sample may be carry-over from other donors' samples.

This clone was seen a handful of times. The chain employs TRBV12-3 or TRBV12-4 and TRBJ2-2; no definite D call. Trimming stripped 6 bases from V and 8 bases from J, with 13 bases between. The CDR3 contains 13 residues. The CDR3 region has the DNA TGTGCCAGCAGAAGGGCCCAAGCTGGGGAGCTGTTTTTT. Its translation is CASRRAQAGELFF.

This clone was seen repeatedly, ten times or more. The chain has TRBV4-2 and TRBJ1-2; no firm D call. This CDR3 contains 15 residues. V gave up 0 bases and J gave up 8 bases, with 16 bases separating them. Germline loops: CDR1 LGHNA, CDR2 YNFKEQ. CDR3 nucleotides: TGTGCCAGCAGCCAAGATAAGGGAGGGCTAGGGGGCTACACCTTC. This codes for CASSQDKGGLGGYTF.

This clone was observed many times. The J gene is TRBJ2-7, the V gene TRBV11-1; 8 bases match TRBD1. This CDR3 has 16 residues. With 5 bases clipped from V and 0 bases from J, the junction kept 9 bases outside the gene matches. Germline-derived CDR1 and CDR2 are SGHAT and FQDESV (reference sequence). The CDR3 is CASSPTWTGSSYEQYF. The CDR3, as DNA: TGTGCCAGCAGCCCGACTTGGACAGGGAGCTCCTACGAGCAGTACTTC.

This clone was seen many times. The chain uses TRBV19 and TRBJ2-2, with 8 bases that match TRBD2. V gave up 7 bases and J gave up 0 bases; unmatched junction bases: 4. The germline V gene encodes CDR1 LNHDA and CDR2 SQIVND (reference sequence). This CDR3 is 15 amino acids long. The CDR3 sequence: CASTLSGANTGELFF. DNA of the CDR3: TGTGCCAGTACCCTTAGCGGGGCGAACACCGGGGAGCTGTTTTTT.

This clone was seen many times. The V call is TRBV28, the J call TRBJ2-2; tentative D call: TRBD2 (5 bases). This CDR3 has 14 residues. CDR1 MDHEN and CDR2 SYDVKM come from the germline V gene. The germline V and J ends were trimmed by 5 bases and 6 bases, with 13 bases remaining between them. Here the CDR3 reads CASSPRRGPGELFF. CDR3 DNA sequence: TGTGCCAGCAGTCCCCGTCGCGGGCCCGGGGAGCTGTTTTTT.

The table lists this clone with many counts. CDR3 bases: TGTGCCAGCAGCCCTCAACAGGGAGCGGGGGACTCCTACGAGCAGTACTTC. Translating gives CASSPQQGAGDSYEQYF. The V gene is TRBV14, the J gene TRBJ2-7; 8 positions agree with TRBD2. V shed 4 bases and J 0 bases; nucleotides not matched to a gene: 11. The CDR3 is made up of 17 amino acids. The V gene's germline CDR1 is SGHDN and CDR2 FVKESK. The full variable domain, in which reference TRBV14 and TRBJ2-7 provide the parts outside the CDR3, is EAGVTQFPSHSVIEKGQTVTLRCDPISGHDNLYWYRRVMGKEIKFLLHFVKESKQDESGMPNNRFLAERTGGTYSTLKVQPAELEDSGVYFCASSPQQGAGDSYEQYFGPGTRLTVT.